This T cell receptor (beta chain) stems from a study of siplizumab effects on memory and regulatory T cells. Concerning this clone itself: Its antigen remains unidentified.

The assay looked at approximately 10^5 TCR templates in each sample. Some clones are missing from TCRdb's copy, which holds only in-frame ones; the method was immunoSEQ multiplex PCR. The sample has about 100,000 clones, 91% seen once. Overall study results and limits: Naive or memory phenotype was unassignable for roughly 80-97% of proliferating CD4+ or CD8+ clones. A major contribution to the alloresponse seemed to be made by naive T cells, which seemed more diverse than memory cells.

This CDR3 is built from 13 residues. Trimming pared 5 bases from V and 7 bases from J, leaving 14 bases between. Germline assignment: CDR1 MGHRA and CDR2 YSYEKL. The material sequenced was CD4+ T cells sorted from blood. The origin of this receptor is a human donor in good health. Some clones in this sample may be carry-over from other donors' samples. The V gene is TRBV4-1, the J gene TRBJ1-1; D is possibly TRBD1 (5 bases). In DNA, the CDR3 is TGCGCCAGCAGCGACAGACTGAATGGTGAAGCTTTCTTT. Translating gives CASSDRLNGEAFF.